Shown below are 9 T cell receptor beta chains from a single sample sequenced in a study of T cells in Graves' hyperthyroidism and ophthalmopathy. The source material, RNA transcripts, was used to amplify TCR beta CDR3 regions. An initial round of RT-PCR targeting the TCR CDR3 relied on the HTBI primer set. TCRdb reanalysed the multiplex PCR reads using MiXCR and keeps one entry per CDR3 protein. The sample contains roughly 600,000 distinct CDR3 sequences, around 15% of which appear only once. What was sequenced was blood. Source of these receptors: a woman aged 50 to 60 with Graves' ophthalmopathy.

This clonotype was counted only a few times. The chain joins TRBV4-1 to TRBJ2-4, with D tentatively TRBD1 (6 bases). Trimming took 5 bases from V and 6 from J, leaving 20 bases between them. This CDR3 is built from 16 residues. The germline V gene encodes CDR1 MGHRA and CDR2 YSYEKL. The CDR3 here is CASSSGTPRRGNIQYF. CDR3 in DNA: TGCGCCAGCAGCTCCGGGACACCCCGGCGAGGAAACATTCAGTACTTC.

This clonotype was picked up many times. The J gene is TRBJ2-5, the V gene TRBV30; 8 nucleotides agree with TRBD2. V gave up 3 bases and J gave up 4 bases; unmatched junction bases: 10. The CDR3 is made up of 15 amino acids. The germline V gene encodes CDR1 GTSNPN and CDR2 SVGIG (reference sequence). The CDR3 protein is CAWSPGTRLSETQYF. The CDR3 nucleotides read TGTGCCTGGAGCCCCGGGACTAGGCTTTCAGAGACCCAGTACTTC.

This clonotype was seen a few times. The chain carries TRBV11-3 and TRBJ2-5, with D maybe TRBD1 (5 bases). Trimming cost V 3 bases and J 5 bases, with 16 bases left between them. Germline-derived CDR1 and CDR2 are SGHNT and YENEEA. The CDR3 length is 15 residues. CDR3 in DNA: TGTGCCAGCAGCTTGCCCCAGGGCGAGACGGAGACCCAGTACTTC. It encodes CASSLPQGETETQYF.

The rearrangement links TRBV10-3 to TRBJ1-5; maybe TRBD1 (5 bases). Trimming left V 10 bases short and J 6 bases short, with 16 bases between. CDR3 size: 13 residues. CDR1 is ENHRY and CDR2 is SYGVKD in the germline V gene. The CDR3 DNA reads as TGTGCCACCGGGGCAGGGCTTGGTCAGCCCCAGCATTTT. Translated: CATGAGLGQPQHF.

A few counts support this clonotype. The chain is built from TRBV5-1 and TRBJ1-6, with D possibly matching TRBD1 (5 bases). The CDR3 contains 12 residues. Germline CDR1 and CDR2: SGHRS and YFSETQ. V lost 4 bases to trimming and J lost 9 bases, with 8 bases between them. The CDR3 reads CASSGTGSPLHF. Written as DNA, the CDR3 is TGCGCCAGCAGCGGGACCGGTTCACCCCTCCACTTT.

This clonotype was recorded at least ten times. This chain connects TRBV7-2 to TRBJ2-1; 11 bases map to TRBD2. This CDR3 is 15 amino acids long. With V trimmed by 6 bases and J by 3 bases, 4 bases remained unmatched. The germline CDR1 and CDR2 sequences are SGHTA and FQGNSA. CDR3 DNA sequence: TGTGCCAGCAGATCCCTAGCGGGAGGCTACAATGAGCAGTTCTTC. Its protein is CASRSLAGGYNEQFF.

On this clonotype: This may be a read error, as it is one base from a much larger clone. V gene TRBV27 combines with J gene TRBJ2-3; the match to TRBD1 covers 8 bases. Germline-derived CDR1 and CDR2 are MNHEY and SMNVEV (reference sequence). CDR3 length: 17 amino acids. The CDR3 loop is CAGSSEQGVLNTDTQYF. The CDR3 nucleotides are TGTGCCGGCAGTTCAGAACAGGGGGTTCTTAACACAGATACGCAGTATTTT.

Note on this clonotype: A much bigger clone sits one base away, suggesting this may be a read error. The chain is built from TRBV5-1 and TRBJ2-3; tentatively, D is TRBD2 (6 bases). The CDR3 has 12 residues. Trimming stripped 5 bases from V and 5 bases from J, with 9 bases between. CDR1 is SGHRS and CDR2 is YFSETQ in the germline V gene. The CDR3 DNA is TGCGCCAGCAGACTGGAGGGAGATACGCAGTATTTT. As protein: CASRLEGDTQYF.

The chain combines TRBV4-3 with TRBJ2-7, with 11 positions matching TRBD2. CDR1 and CDR2 (germline): LGHNA, YSLEER. The CDR3 spans 15 residues. V shed 3 bases, J shed 2 bases, and the junction held 3 bases outside the gene matches. The DNA of the CDR3 is TGCGCCAGCAGCCACGGGACTAGCGGAACCTACGAGCAGTACTTC. Translation: CASSHGTSGTYEQYF.